This is a list of T cell receptor beta chains from one sample in a study of blood T cells in healthy people across ages. Each CDR3 protein gets one entry after TCRdb re-called the 5' RACE reads with MiXCR. The table lists 1.2 million to 1.5 million distinct CDR3 sequences, roughly 60% of them singletons. Sequencing was performed on blood. Source of these receptors: a man aged 18 to 30 in good health. Both conserved end residues are part of each CDR3. The D gene is left open where the match is weak. Only part of the rows carry a size: once, few, many, or a class if the clone is expanded.

length,V,J,D,size,CDR3,DNA
13,TRBV21-1,TRBJ2-1,NA,NA,CAIRGGAGNEQFF,TGTGCCATCCGCGGGGGGGCGGGCAATGAGCAGTTCTTC
14,TRBV12-3/TRBV12-4,TRBJ1-1,NA,NA,CASSPDLGGTEAFF,TGTGCCAGCAGTCCAGACCTGGGCGGCACTGAAGCTTTCTTT
18,TRBV9,TRBJ1-2,TRBD1,NA,CASSVYPPGTGSPWGYTF,TGTGCCAGCAGCGTTTACCCTCCGGGGACAGGGTCTCCCTGGGGCTACACCTTC
13,TRBV15,TRBJ2-1,NA,few,CATSVGQAGEQFF,TGTGCCACCAGCGTGGGGCAGGCGGGCGAGCAGTTCTTC
19,TRBV15,TRBJ2-3,NA,NA,CATSRDLGSGPPSTDTQYF,TGTGCCACCAGCAGAGATCTGGGATCCGGGCCTCCTAGCACAGATACGCAGTATTTT
13,TRBV20-1,TRBJ2-7,TRBD2,NA,CSARGVLAYEQYF,TGCAGTGCTAGAGGCGTACTAGCGTACGAGCAGTACTTC
15,TRBV6-5,TRBJ2-4,TRBD1,NA,CASSYSGTGKSKQYF,TGTGCCAGCAGTTACAGCGGGACAGGGAAAAGCAAGCAGTACTTC
14,TRBV29-1,TRBJ1-2,NA,few,CSVGPPLGSYGYTF,TGCAGCGTTGGGCCCCCCTTAGGCAGCTATGGCTACACCTTC
13,TRBV29-1,TRBJ1-2,NA,NA,CSVEPGLHYGYTF,TGCAGCGTTGAGCCGGGACTCCATTATGGCTACACCTTC
13,TRBV20-1,TRBJ2-1,NA,NA,CSARAPGYNEQFF,TGCAGTGCTAGAGCTCCGGGGTACAATGAGCAGTTCTTC
14,TRBV4-1,TRBJ2-7,NA,few,CASSSTVISYEQYF,TGCGCCAGCAGCAGCACTGTGATTTCCTACGAGCAGTACTTC
15,TRBV4-3,TRBJ2-7,TRBD2,NA,CASSRNSGGSYEQYF,TGCGCCAGCAGCCGAAATAGCGGGGGCTCCTACGAGCAGTACTTC
15,TRBV7-9,TRBJ2-1,TRBD2,NA,CASSPSGRAGNEQFF,TGTGCCAGCAGCCCTAGCGGGAGGGCCGGAAATGAGCAGTTCTTC
14,TRBV20-1,TRBJ1-1,NA,few,CSASLDTVNTEAFF,TGCAGTGCTAGTCTCGACACGGTGAACACTGAAGCTTTCTTT
14,TRBV27,TRBJ2-4,NA,NA,CASMGGNSKNIQYF,TGTGCCAGCATGGGGGGCAACTCCAAAAACATTCAGTACTTC
13,TRBV29-1,TRBJ1-1,NA,NA,CSVEVGGHTEAFF,TGCAGCGTTGAAGTGGGCGGTCACACTGAAGCTTTCTTT
14,TRBV29-1,TRBJ2-1,NA,few,CSVGTAGAYNEQFF,TGCAGCGTCGGGACTGCCGGAGCCTACAATGAGCAGTTCTTC
12,TRBV6-2/TRBV6-3,TRBJ1-1,NA,NA,CASSYNRNEAFF,TGTGCCAGCAGTTATAATAGAAATGAAGCTTTCTTT
13,TRBV27,TRBJ1-1,NA,few,CASSVYGGTEAFF,TGTGCCAGCAGTGTTTACGGGGGCACTGAAGCTTTCTTT
14,TRBV5-1,TRBJ1-1,NA,NA,CASKGLDPSTEAFF,TGCGCCAGCAAGGGCTTAGATCCGAGCACTGAAGCTTTCTTT
17,TRBV10-2,TRBJ2-3,TRBD2,NA,CASSESALAGRTDTQYF,TGCGCCAGCAGTGAGTCGGCACTAGCGGGCCGCACAGATACGCAGTATTTT
13,TRBV7-9,TRBJ2-4,NA,NA,CASSWIEENIQYF,TGTGCCAGCAGCTGGATAGAGGAAAACATTCAGTACTTC
15,TRBV4-2,TRBJ1-5,NA,NA,CASSQGYGSNQPQHF,TGTGCCAGCAGCCAAGGGTACGGTAGCAATCAGCCCCAGCATTTT
12,TRBV2,TRBJ1-6,NA,NA,CAYRVGNSPLHF,TGTGCCTACAGGGTTGGTAATTCACCCCTCCACTTT
12,TRBV29-1,TRBJ2-1,NA,NA,CSGRQDYNEQFF,TGCAGCGGCAGACAGGATTACAATGAGCAGTTCTTC
15,TRBV28,TRBJ2-1,TRBD2,NA,CASTTLSGGGNEQFF,TGTGCCAGCACTACCCTCAGCGGGGGGGGCAATGAGCAGTTCTTC
13,TRBV15,TRBJ1-2,NA,NA,CATSRPTGYGYTF,TGTGCCACCAGCAGACCGACGGGCTATGGCTACACCTTC
16,TRBV29-1,TRBJ2-5,TRBD2,NA,CSVTSGLAGGLETQYF,TGCAGCGTGACCTCGGGACTAGCGGGAGGGCTGGAGACCCAGTACTTC
17,TRBV18,TRBJ1-2,NA,NA,CASSPNPTGIYGYGYTF,TGTGCCAGCTCACCCAACCCGACGGGCATCTACGGCTATGGCTACACCTTC
14,TRBV3-1,TRBJ2-7,NA,NA,CASSLSDVEAEQYF,TGTGCCAGCAGTCTATCTGACGTAGAGGCTGAGCAGTACTTC
15,TRBV4-1,TRBJ2-7,TRBD1,NA,CASSHPGQGAHEQYF,TGCGCCAGCAGCCATCCGGGACAGGGGGCTCACGAGCAGTACTTC
15,TRBV6-1,TRBJ2-5,NA,few,CASSTTGDHQETQYF,TGTGCCAGCTCCACAACTGGGGACCACCAAGAGACCCAGTACTTC
14,TRBV27,TRBJ2-7,NA,NA,CASRKAFPGGEQYF,TGTGCCAGCCGTAAAGCGTTCCCTGGGGGGGAGCAGTACTTC
14,TRBV4-1,TRBJ2-1,TRBD1,few,CASSARTGYNEQFF,TGCGCCAGCAGCGCCCGGACAGGCTACAATGAGCAGTTCTTC
17,TRBV7-8,TRBJ1-2,NA,once,CASSSLFGTDINYGYTF,TGTGCCAGCAGCTCCCTCTTCGGGACGGATATTAACTATGGCTACACCTTC
16,TRBV5-5,TRBJ1-4,NA,NA,CASSLILQGPNEKLFF,TGTGCCAGCAGCTTGATTCTCCAGGGTCCAAATGAAAAACTGTTTTTT
17,TRBV5-1,TRBJ1-5,NA,few,CASSLDPQGDSNQPQHF,TGCGCCAGCAGCTTGGACCCACAAGGGGATAGCAATCAGCCCCAGCATTTT
18,TRBV12-3/TRBV12-4,TRBJ2-3,TRBD2,NA,CASSFFLAGLPLTDTQYF,TGTGCCAGCAGTTTCTTCCTAGCGGGACTTCCCCTCACAGATACGCAGTATTTT
13,TRBV12-3/TRBV12-4,TRBJ2-7,NA,NA,CASSFGILYEQYF,TGTGCCAGCAGTTTCGGGATCTTATACGAGCAGTACTTC
15,TRBV13,TRBJ2-3,NA,NA,CASSSGEQRADTQYF,TGTGCCAGCAGCAGTGGTGAGCAGCGGGCAGATACGCAGTATTTT
15,TRBV4-1,TRBJ1-1,NA,NA,CASSQVFGGGTEAFF,TGCGCCAGCAGCCAAGTCTTCGGGGGAGGTACTGAAGCTTTCTTT
16,TRBV9,TRBJ2-3,TRBD2,NA,CACRETSGSITDTQYF,TGTGCCTGCAGGGAGACTAGCGGGTCGATTACAGATACGCAGTATTTT
13,TRBV20-1,TRBJ1-2,NA,NA,CSARDVSYYGYTF,TGCAGTGCTAGAGATGTTAGTTACTATGGCTACACCTTC
14,TRBV7-9,TRBJ2-1,NA,NA,CASSFIGLGDRQFF,TGTGCCAGCAGCTTCATCGGTCTAGGGGATCGGCAGTTCTTC
13,TRBV20-1,TRBJ2-3,NA,NA,CSATSRSTDTQYF,TGCAGTGCGACAAGCCGTAGCACAGATACGCAGTATTTT
14,TRBV28,TRBJ2-1,TRBD1,NA,CASSVTGSGNEQFF,TGTGCCAGCAGTGTGACAGGGAGTGGGAATGAGCAGTTCTTC
15,TRBV5-1,TRBJ2-3,TRBD2,NA,CASSKQTSGTDTQYF,TGCGCCAGCAGCAAGCAGACTAGCGGCACAGATACGCAGTATTTT
13,TRBV27,TRBJ2-5,NA,NA,CASGHWGKETQYF,TGTGCCAGCGGCCATTGGGGGAAAGAGACCCAGTACTTC
13,TRBV2,TRBJ2-1,TRBD2,few,CASNSGGGNEQFF,TGTGCCAGCAATAGCGGGGGGGGGAATGAGCAGTTCTTC
13,TRBV29-1,TRBJ1-2,NA,NA,CSVEGGINYGYTF,TGCAGCGTTGAAGGGGGGATTAACTATGGCTACACCTTC
14,TRBV7-9,TRBJ2-7,NA,few,CASSPRTAYYEQYF,TGTGCCAGCAGCCCCCGGACGGCTTACTACGAGCAGTACTTC
12,TRBV10-3,TRBJ1-6,NA,few,CAIGLRDSPLHF,TGTGCCATCGGACTAAGGGATTCACCCCTCCACTTT
14,TRBV10-2,TRBJ2-5,TRBD2,NA,CASTGLAGHNEQYF,TGCGCCAGCACCGGGCTAGCGGGGCACAATGAGCAGTACTTC
14,TRBV2,TRBJ2-7,NA,once,CASWRGPTGHEQYF,TGTGCCAGCTGGAGGGGGCCGACAGGCCACGAGCAGTACTTC
13,TRBV7-2,TRBJ2-7,TRBD1,NA,CASSTRTGQRAYF,TGTGCCAGCAGCACCCGGACAGGGCAGAGAGCGTACTTC